The rows below give T cell receptor beta chains drawn from one sample of a study of T cells in Graves' hyperthyroidism and ophthalmopathy. TCRdb used MiXCR to reprocess the multiplex PCR reads, holding one entry per CDR3 protein. The sample has roughly 240,000 distinct CDR3 sequences, approximately 23% seen once. Source material: blood. The receptor source for this set is a woman aged 40 to 50 with Graves' ophthalmopathy. The CDR3 runs from the conserved cysteine through the conserved F or W. The order of the fields is V gene, J gene, D gene, CDR3 protein. D genes are given only for firm matches.

>TRBV19|TRBJ2-5|-
CASSQGLPQETQYF
>TRBV10-3|TRBJ2-7|TRBD2
CAISAAGGDTTYEQYF
>TRBV20-1|TRBJ2-7|-
CSARDLASSSYEQYF
>TRBV12-3/TRBV12-4|TRBJ2-7|-
CASSLSRQSYEQYF
>TRBV6-5|TRBJ1-5|-
CASSYSIGDQPQHF
>TRBV7-8|TRBJ2-7|-
CASRIGRRTGYEQYF
>TRBV10-2|TRBJ2-7|-
CASSTRVYEQYF
>TRBV27|TRBJ2-7|-
CASSPDGDAYEQYF
>TRBV19|TRBJ1-2|TRBD1
CASSTTGGLYGYTF
>TRBV3-1|TRBJ2-7|-
CASSRRDTHYEQYF
>TRBV12-3/TRBV12-4|TRBJ2-5|TRBD1
CASSSQQGEETQYF
>TRBV5-1|TRBJ2-5|-
CASSLVQGMETQYF
>TRBV4-2|TRBJ2-7|-
CASSQDVLESLYEQYF
>TRBV2|TRBJ2-4|-
CASSLIQGGAKNIQYF